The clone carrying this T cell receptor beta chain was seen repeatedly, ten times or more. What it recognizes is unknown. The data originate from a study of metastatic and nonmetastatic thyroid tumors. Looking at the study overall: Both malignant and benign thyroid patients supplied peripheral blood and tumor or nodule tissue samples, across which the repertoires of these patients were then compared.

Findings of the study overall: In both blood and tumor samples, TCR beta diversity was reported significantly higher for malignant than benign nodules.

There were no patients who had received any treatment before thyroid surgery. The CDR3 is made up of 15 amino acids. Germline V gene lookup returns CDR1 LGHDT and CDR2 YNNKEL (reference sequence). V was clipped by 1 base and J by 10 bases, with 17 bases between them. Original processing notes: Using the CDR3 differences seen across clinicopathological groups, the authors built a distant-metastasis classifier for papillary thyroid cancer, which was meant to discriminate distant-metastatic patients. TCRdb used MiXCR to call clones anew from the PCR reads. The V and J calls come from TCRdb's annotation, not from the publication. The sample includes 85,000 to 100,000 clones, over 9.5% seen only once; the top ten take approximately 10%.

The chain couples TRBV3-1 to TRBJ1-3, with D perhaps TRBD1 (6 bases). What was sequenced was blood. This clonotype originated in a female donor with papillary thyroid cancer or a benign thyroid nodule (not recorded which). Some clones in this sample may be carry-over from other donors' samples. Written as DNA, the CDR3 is TGTGCCAGCAGCCAAGGTACCGGGACATCGGGGACCATATATTTT. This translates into CASSQGTGTSGTIYF. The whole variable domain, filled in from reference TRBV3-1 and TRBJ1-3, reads DTAVSQTPKYLVTQMGNDKSIKCEQNLGHDTMYWYKQDSKKFLKIMFSYNNKELIINETVPNRFSPKSPDKAHLNLHINSLELGDSAVYFCASSQGTGTSGTIYFGEGSWLTVV.